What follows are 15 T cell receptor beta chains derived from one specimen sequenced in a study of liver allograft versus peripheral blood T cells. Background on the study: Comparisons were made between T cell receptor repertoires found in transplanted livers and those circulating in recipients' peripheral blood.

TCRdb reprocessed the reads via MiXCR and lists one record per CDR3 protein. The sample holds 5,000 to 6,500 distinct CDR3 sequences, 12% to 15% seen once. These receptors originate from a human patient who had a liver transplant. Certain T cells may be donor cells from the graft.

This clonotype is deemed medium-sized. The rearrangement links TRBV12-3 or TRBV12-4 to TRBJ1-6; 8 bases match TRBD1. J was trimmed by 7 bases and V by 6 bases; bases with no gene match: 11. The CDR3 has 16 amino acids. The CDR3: CASRPDRGDRNSPLHF. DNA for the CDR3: TGTGCCAGCAGACCTGACAGGGGCGATAGGAATTCACCCCTCCACTTT.

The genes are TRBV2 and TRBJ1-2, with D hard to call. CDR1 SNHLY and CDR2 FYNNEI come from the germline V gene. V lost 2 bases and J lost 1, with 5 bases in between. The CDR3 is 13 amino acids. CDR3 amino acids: CASSEQFNYGYTF. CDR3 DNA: TGTGCCAGCAGTGAACAGTTTAACTATGGCTACACCTTC.

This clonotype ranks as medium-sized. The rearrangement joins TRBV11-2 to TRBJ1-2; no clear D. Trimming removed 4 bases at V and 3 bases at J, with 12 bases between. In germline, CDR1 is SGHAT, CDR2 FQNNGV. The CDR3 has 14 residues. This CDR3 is CASSSPDRYYGYTF. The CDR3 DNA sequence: TGTGCCAGCAGCTCCCCGGACCGCTACTATGGCTACACCTTC.

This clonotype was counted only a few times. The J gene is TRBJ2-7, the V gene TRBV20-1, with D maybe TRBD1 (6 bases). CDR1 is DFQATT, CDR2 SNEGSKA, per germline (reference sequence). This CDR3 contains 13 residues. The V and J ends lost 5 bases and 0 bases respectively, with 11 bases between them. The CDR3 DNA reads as TGCAGTGCTCCAGGGGAGAGCTCCTACGAGCAGTACTTC. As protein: CSAPGESSYEQYF.

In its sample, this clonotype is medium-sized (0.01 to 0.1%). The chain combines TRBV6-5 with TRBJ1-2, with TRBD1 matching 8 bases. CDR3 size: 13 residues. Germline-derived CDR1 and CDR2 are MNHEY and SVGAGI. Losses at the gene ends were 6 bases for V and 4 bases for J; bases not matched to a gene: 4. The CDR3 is CASSETGVYGYTF. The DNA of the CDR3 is TGTGCCAGCAGCGAGACAGGGGTCTATGGCTACACCTTC.

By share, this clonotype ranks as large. The CDR3: CASSPANTEAFF. The DNA of the CDR3 is TGTGCCAGCTCACCGGCGAACACTGAAGCTTTCTTT. The chain uses TRBV18 and TRBJ1-1, with unresolved D. The CDR3 totals 12 residues. The V gene lost 3 bases and the J gene lost 1 base, with 3 bases spanning the gap. Looked up from germline, CDR1 is KGHSH and CDR2 is LQKENI. Variable domain in full (rest from reference TRBV18 and TRBJ1-1): NAGVMQNPRHLVRRRGQEARLRCSPMKGHSHVYWYRQLPEEGLKFMVYLQKENIIDESGMPKERFSAEFPKEGPSILRIQQVVRGDSAAYFCASSPANTEAFFGQGTRLTVV.

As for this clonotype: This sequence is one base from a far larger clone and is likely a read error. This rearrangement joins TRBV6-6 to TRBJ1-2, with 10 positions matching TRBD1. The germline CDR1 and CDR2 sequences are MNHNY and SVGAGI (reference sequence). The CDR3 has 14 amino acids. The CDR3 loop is CASCYSGQGEDYTF. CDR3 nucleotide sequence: TGTGCCAGCTGTTACTCCGGACAGGGGGAAGACTACACCTTC.

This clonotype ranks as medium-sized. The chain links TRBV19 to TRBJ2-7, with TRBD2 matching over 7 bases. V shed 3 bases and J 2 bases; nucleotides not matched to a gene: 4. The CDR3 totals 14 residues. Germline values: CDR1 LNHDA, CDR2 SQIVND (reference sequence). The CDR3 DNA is TGTGCCAGTAGTATGAGCGGGACGGCCTACGAGCAGTACTTC. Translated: CASSMSGTAYEQYF.

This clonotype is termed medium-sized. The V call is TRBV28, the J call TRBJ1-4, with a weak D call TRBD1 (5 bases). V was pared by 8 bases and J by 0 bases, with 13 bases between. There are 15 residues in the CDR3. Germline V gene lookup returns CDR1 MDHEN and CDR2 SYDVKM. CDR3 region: CASRGGSATNEKLFF. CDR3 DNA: TGTGCCAGCCGGGGCGGAAGTGCAACTAATGAAAAACTGTTTTTT.

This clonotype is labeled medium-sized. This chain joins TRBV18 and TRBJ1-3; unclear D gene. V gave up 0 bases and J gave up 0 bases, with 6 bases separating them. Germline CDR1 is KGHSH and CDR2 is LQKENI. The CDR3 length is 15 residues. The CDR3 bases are TGTGCCAGCTCACCACCCCAACTCTCTGGAAACACCATATATTTT. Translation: CASSPPQLSGNTIYF.

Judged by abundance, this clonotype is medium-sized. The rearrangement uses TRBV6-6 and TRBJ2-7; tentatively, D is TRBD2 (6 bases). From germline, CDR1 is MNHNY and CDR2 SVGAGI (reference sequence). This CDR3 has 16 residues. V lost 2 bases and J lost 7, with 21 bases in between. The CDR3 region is CASSYGLGSLPGEQYF. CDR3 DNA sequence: TGTGCCAGCAGTTACGGCCTCGGGAGTCTACCAGGAGAGCAGTACTTC.

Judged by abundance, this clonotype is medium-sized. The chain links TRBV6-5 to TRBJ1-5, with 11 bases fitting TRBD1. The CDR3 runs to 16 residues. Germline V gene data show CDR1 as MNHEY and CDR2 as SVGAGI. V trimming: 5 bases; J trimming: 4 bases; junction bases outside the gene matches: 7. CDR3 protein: CASSETGTGGNQPQHF. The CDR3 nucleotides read TGTGCCAGCAGTGAGACGGGGACAGGGGGAAATCAGCCCCAGCATTTT.

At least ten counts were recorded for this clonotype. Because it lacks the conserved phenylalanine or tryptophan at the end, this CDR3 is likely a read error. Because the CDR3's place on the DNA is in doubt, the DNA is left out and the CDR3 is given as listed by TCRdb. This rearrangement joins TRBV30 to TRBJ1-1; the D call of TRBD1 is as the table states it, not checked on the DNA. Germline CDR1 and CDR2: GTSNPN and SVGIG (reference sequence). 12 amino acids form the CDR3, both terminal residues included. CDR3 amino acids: CAWSLTGGAQKV.

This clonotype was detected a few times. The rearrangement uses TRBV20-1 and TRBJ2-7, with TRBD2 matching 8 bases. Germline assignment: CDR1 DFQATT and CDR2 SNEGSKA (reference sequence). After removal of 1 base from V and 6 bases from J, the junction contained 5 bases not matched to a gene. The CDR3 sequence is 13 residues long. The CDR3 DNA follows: TGCAGTGCTAGAGTACGGCTAGCGGGCGAGCAGTACTTC. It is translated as CSARVRLAGEQYF.

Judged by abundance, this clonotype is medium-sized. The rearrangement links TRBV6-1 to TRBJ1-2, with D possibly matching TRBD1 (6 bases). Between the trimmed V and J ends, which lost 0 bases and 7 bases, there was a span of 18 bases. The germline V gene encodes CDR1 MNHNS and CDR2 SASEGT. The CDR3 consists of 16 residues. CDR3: CASSEAGAGASAGYTF. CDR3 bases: TGTGCCAGCAGTGAAGCGGGAGCAGGGGCATCTGCTGGCTACACCTTC.